This record covers a single TCR beta chain. Its antigen is unidentified. Assay used: immunoSEQ multiplex PCR; TCRdb lists only in-frame clones, some missing. The sample contains about 73,000 clones, more than 80% of which appear only once. The CDR3 runs 14 residues. V gave up 7 bases and J gave up 0 bases; unmatched junction bases: 4. Per the germline V gene, CDR1 is LNHDA and CDR2 is SQIVND (reference sequence). These data belong to a study of OX40 agonist ivuxolimab in advanced cancers. Study-wide results and limits: At doses 0.1 to 3.0 mg/kg, CD4+ and CD8+ clones expanded.

This receptor was taken from an adult with an advanced solid tumor such as melanoma, head and neck, liver or kidney cancer. The genes are TRBV19 and TRBJ2-3; 7 nucleotides align to TRBD1. Sequenced material: CD4+ or CD8+ T cells sorted from blood, taken in a trial of the OX40 agonist ivuxolimab. CDR3 loop: CASNHRGSTDTQYF. Here the CDR3 DNA reads TGTGCCAGTAACCACAGGGGAAGCACAGATACGCAGTATTTT.